This T cell receptor beta chain originates from a study of T-cell memory formation after mild COVID-19. The CDR3 runs 14 residues. Per germline, CDR1 SGDLS and CDR2 YYNGEE. V was cut by 0 bases and J by 6 bases, with 12 bases left in between. Worth noting for this clonotype: Its specificity is unknown.

Overall study results and limits: For second-wave clones that peaked at day 37, SARS-CoV-2 specificity went unverified. Whereas later expanders leaned CD4+, clones contracting day 15 to 85 showed a balanced CD4/CD8 makeup.

TCRdb analysed the 5' RACE reads with MiXCR anew, one entry per CDR3 protein. The sample lists 100,000 to 130,000 distinct CDR3 sequences, 13% to 15% occurring once. The sequenced material came from PBMCs or a T cell subset sorted from them (not recorded which). The chain carries TRBV9 and TRBJ1-1; D is possibly TRBD1 (6 bases). The receptor was derived from a young man who had mild COVID-19 (a few samples of this study predate the infection). Cell type and time point are not known. The chain's CDR3 is CASSVGRGISEAFF. Written as DNA, the CDR3 is TGTGCCAGCAGCGTAGGCAGGGGAATTTCTGAAGCTTTCTTT.